This entry lists 10 T cell receptor beta chains sequenced from one sample in a study of T-cell memory formation after mild COVID-19. From the 5' RACE reads, TCRdb called clonotypes with MiXCR, one entry per CDR3 protein. The data show 400,000 to 550,000 distinct CDR3 sequences, with around 25% seen just once and approximately 13% held by the top ten. The sequencing input was PBMCs or a T cell subset sorted from them (not recorded which). Source of these receptors: an adult woman who had mild COVID-19 (a few samples of this study predate the infection). Cell type and time point are not known.

The sample holds a few counts of this clonotype. The chain carries TRBV20-1 and TRBJ1-1; 11 bases line up with TRBD1. Germline V CDR1 and CDR2: DFQATT, SNEGSKA (reference sequence). CDR3 size: 14 residues. Trimming cost V 5 bases and J 11 bases; bases outside gene matches: 13. CDR3 loop: CSAPSGQGENSAFF. The CDR3 DNA is TGCAGTGCTCCGTCGGGACAGGGGGAAAATTCGGCTTTCTTT.

This chain's CDR3 is CASSPSRVGGVYGYTF. The CDR3 region has the DNA TGTGCCAGCAGTCCCAGCCGCGTAGGGGGAGTCTATGGCTACACCTTC. The rearrangement uses TRBV12-3 or TRBV12-4 and TRBJ1-2; a possible D gene is TRBD1 (6 bases). This CDR3 has 16 amino acids. V lost 5 bases, J lost 4 bases, and 20 bases lay in between.

This clonotype was counted a few times. The V gene is TRBV20-1, the J gene TRBJ1-1, with 10 positions matching TRBD1. The length of the CDR3 is 14 residues. CDR1 and CDR2 (germline): DFQATT, SNEGSKA (reference sequence). The junction had 2 bases not matched to a gene; V was cut back by 3 bases and J by 1 base. The CDR3 here is CSARGQGTNTEAFF. In nucleotides, the CDR3 is TGCAGTGCTAGGGGACAGGGGACGAACACTGAAGCTTTCTTT.

The V and J genes are TRBV7-8 and TRBJ2-3; no definite D call. In germline, CDR1 is SGHVS, CDR2 FQNEAQ. V was trimmed by 2 bases and J by 0 bases, leaving 15 bases between them. This CDR3 spans 17 amino acids. The CDR3 DNA follows: TGTGCCAGCAGCTTATTAGGCGGCCTTACTAGCACAGATACGCAGTATTTT. It translates to CASSLLGGLTSTDTQYF.

V gene TRBV7-8 combines with J gene TRBJ1-1; TRBD1 agrees at 7 bases. The germline CDR1 and CDR2 sequences are SGHVS and FQNEAQ. CDR3 size: 16 residues. Germline trimming cut 2 bases from V and 1 base from J; bases unmatched to any gene: 7. The CDR3 nucleotides are TGTGCCAGCAGCTTAATCTCTTGGACAGGGAACACTGAAGCTTTCTTT. Translation gives CASSLISWTGNTEAFF.

The chain joins TRBV9 to TRBJ2-3; D is ambiguous. The germline CDR1 and CDR2 sequences are SGDLS and YYNGEE. This CDR3 comprises 15 residues. V gave up 0 bases and J gave up 5 bases, with 13 bases separating them. The CDR3 DNA is TGTGCCAGCAGCGTAGCCCCCCAACCCGGAGATACGCAGTATTTT. This translates into CASSVAPQPGDTQYF.

This clonotype turned up a few times. The chain couples TRBV7-6 to TRBJ1-5; D gene unclear. Germline values: CDR1 SGHVS, CDR2 FNYEAQ. V lost 5 bases and J 5 bases, leaving 13 bases between the germline ends. This CDR3 region has 14 residues. Written as DNA, the CDR3 is TGTGCCAGCAGCCTTCATGACGGGGATCAGCCCCAGCATTTT. As protein: CASSLHDGDQPQHF.

The chain uses TRBV5-1 and TRBJ2-1; no clear D. Germline CDR1 SGHRS, CDR2 YFSETQ. This CDR3 has 13 residues. V lost 0 bases and J lost 6, with 7 bases in between. This CDR3 is CASSLEVFNEQFF. The CDR3, as DNA: TGCGCCAGCAGCTTGGAGGTCTTCAATGAGCAGTTCTTC.

This clonotype was detected only a few times. The J gene is TRBJ1-1, the V gene TRBV12-3 or TRBV12-4, with D unclear. Trimming shortened V by 4 bases and J by 9 bases, and 12 bases separated the two germline ends. This CDR3 has 12 amino acids. The CDR3 nucleotides read TGTGCCAGCAGTTCATCGAAGGAAAAAGCTTTCTTT. Its protein is CASSSSKEKAFF.

This clonotype has a handful of counts. This chain connects TRBV6-5 to TRBJ2-1, with D possibly matching TRBD1 (5 bases). The germline V gene has CDR1 MNHEY and CDR2 SVGAGI. Trimming left V 7 bases short and J 7 bases short, with 14 bases between. This CDR3 is built from 13 residues. CDR3: CASTIRGGNEQFF. Written as DNA, the CDR3 is TGTGCCAGCACCATAAGGGGTGGGAATGAGCAGTTCTTC.